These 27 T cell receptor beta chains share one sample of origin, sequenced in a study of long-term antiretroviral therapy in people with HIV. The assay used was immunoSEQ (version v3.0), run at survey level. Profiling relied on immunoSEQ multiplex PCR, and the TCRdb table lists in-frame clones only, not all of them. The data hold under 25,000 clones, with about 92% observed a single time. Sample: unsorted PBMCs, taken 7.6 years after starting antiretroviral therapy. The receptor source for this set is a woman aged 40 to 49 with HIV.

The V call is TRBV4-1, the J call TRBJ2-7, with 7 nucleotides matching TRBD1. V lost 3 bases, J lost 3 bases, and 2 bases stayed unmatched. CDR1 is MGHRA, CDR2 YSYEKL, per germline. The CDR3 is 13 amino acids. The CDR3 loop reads CASSQGQFYEQYF. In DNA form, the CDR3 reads TGCGCCAGCAGCCAGGGACAGTTCTACGAGCAGTACTTC.

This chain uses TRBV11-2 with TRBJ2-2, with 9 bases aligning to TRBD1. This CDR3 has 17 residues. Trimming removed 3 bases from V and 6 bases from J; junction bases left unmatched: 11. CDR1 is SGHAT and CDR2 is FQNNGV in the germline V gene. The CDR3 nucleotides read TGTGCCAGCAGCTTGGCCCGGGACAGGGTAACGGCCGGGGAGCTGTTTTTT. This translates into CASSLARDRVTAGELFF.

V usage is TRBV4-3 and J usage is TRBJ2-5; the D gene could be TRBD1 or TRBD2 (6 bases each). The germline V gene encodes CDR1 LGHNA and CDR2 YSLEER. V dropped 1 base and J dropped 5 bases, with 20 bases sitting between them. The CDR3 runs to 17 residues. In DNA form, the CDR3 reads TGCGCCAGCAGCCAAGGTGGGGTCGGGGGCTGGGGGGAGACCCAGTACTTC. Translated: CASSQGGVGGWGETQYF.

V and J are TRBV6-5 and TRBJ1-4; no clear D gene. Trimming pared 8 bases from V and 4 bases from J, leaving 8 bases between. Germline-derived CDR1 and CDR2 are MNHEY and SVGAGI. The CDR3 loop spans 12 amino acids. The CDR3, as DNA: TGTGCCAGCCACGGGGTTAATGAAAAACTGTTTTTT. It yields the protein CASHGVNEKLFF.

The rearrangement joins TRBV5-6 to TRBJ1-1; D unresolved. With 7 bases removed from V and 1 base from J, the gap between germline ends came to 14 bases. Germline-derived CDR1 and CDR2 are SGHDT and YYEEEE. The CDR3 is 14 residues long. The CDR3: CASGLRGRNTEAFF. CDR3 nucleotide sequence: TGTGCCAGCGGATTAAGAGGGAGGAACACTGAAGCTTTCTTT.

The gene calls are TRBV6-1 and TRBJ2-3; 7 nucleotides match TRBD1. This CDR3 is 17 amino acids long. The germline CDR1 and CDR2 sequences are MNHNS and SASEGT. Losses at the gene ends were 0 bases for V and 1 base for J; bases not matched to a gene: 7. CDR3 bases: TGTGCCAGCAGTGAAGCGAACAGGGGACCACGCACAGATACGCAGTATTTT. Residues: CASSEANRGPRTDTQYF.

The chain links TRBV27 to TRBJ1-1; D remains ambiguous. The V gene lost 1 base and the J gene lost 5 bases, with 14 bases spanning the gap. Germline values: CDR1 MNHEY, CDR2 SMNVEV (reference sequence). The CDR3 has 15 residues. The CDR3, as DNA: TGTGCCAGCAGTTTATTCCCGGGCTTGGAGACTGAAGCTTTCTTT. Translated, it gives CASSLFPGLETEAFF.

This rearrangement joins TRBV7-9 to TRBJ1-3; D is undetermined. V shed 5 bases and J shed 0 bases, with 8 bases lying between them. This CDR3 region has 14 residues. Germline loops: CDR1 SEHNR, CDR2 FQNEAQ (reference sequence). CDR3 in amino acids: CASSRMYSGNTIYF. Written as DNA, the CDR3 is TGTGCCAGCAGCCGAATGTACTCTGGAAACACCATATATTTT.

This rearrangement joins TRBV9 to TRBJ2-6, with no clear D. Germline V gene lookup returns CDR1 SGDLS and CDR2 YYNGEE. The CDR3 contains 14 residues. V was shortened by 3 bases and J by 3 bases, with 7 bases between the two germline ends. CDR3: CASSESYGANVLTF. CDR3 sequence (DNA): TGTGCCAGCAGCGAGTCCTATGGGGCCAACGTCCTGACTTTC. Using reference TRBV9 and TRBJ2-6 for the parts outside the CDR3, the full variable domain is DSGVTQTPKHLITATGQRVTLRCSPRSGDLSVYWYQQSLDQGLQFLIQYYNGEERAKGNILERFSAQQFPDLHSELNLSSLELGDSALYFCASSESYGANVLTFGAGSRLTVL.

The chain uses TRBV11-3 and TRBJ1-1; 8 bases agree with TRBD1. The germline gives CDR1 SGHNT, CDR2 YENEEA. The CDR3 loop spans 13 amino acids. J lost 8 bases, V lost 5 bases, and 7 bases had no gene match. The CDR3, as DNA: TGTGCCAGCAGCCGGCGGACAGGGTTAGAAGCTTTCTTT. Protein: CASSRRTGLEAFF.

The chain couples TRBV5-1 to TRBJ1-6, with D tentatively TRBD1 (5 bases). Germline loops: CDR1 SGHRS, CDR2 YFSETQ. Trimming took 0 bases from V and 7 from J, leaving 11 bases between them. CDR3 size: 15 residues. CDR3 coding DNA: TGCGCCAGCAGCTTGGAGGGGCCAGGAAATTCACCCCTCCACTTT. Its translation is CASSLEGPGNSPLHF.

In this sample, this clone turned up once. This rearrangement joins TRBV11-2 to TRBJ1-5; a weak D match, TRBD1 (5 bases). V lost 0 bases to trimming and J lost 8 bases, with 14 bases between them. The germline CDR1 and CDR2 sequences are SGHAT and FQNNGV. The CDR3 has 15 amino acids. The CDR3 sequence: CASSLDSGYGEPQHF. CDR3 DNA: TGTGCCAGCAGCTTAGATTCAGGGTACGGGGAGCCCCAGCATTTT.

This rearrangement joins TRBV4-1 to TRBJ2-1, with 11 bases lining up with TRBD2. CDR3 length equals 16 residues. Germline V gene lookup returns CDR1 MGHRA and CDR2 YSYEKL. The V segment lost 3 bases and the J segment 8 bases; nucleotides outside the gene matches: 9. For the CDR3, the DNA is TGCGCCAGCAGCCATGAAGCAGCGACTAGCGGGGATGAGCAGTTCTTC. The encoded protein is CASSHEAATSGDEQFF.

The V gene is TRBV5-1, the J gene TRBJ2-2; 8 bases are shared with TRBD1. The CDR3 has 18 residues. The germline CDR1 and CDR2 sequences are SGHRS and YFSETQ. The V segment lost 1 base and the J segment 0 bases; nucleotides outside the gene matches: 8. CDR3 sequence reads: CASSLRPGGGSNTGELFF. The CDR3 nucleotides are TGCGCCAGCAGCTTGAGGCCAGGGGGCGGGTCGAACACCGGGGAGCTGTTTTTT.

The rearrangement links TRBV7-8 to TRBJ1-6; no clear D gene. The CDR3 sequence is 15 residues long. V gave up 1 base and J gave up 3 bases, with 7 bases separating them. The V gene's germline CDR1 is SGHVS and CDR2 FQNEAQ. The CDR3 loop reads CASSLVAVYNSPLHF. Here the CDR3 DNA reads TGTGCCAGCAGCTTAGTGGCTGTCTATAATTCACCCCTCCACTTT.

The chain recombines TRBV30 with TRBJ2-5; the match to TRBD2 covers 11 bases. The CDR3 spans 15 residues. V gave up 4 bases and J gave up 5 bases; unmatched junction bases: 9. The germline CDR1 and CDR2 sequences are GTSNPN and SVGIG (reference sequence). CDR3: CAWTRLSGGGETQYF. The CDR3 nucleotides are TGTGCCTGGACCAGACTTAGCGGGGGGGGCGAGACCCAGTACTTC.

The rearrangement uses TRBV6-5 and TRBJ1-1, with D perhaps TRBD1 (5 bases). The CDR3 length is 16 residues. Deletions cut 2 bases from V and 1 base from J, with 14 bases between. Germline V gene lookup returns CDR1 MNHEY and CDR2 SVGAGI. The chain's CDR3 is CASSYASGWTNTEAFF. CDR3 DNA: TGTGCCAGCAGTTACGCCTCAGGGTGGACGAACACTGAAGCTTTCTTT.

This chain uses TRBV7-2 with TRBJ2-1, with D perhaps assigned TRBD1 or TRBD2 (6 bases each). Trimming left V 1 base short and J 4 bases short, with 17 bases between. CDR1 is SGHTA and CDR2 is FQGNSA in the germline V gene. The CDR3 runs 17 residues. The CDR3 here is CASSLDPPGAWYNEQFF. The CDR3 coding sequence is TGTGCCAGCAGCTTAGACCCCCCGGGGGCGTGGTACAATGAGCAGTTCTTC. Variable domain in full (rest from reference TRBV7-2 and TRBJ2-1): GAGVSQSPSNKVTEKGKDVELRCDPISGHTALYWYRQSLGQGLEFLIYFQGNSAPDKSGLPSDRFSAERTGGSVSTLTIQRTQQEDSAVYLCASSLDPPGAWYNEQFFGPGTRLTVL.

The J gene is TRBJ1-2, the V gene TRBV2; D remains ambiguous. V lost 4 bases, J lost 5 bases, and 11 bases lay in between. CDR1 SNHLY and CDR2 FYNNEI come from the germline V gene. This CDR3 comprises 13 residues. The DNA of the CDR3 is TGTGCCAGCAGTGTGAAGGTCGTGTATGGCTACACCTTC. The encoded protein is CASSVKVVYGYTF.

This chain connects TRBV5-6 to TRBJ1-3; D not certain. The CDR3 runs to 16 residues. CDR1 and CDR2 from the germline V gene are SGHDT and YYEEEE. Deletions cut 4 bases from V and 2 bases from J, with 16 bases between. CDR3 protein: CASSLPPVGTGNTIYF. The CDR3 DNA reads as TGTGCCAGCAGCCTGCCGCCGGTGGGCACTGGAAACACCATATATTTT.

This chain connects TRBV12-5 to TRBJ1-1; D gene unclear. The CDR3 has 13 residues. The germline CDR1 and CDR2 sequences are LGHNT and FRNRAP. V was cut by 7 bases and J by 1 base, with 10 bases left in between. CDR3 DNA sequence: TGTGCTAGTGTCCCCGGGAGGAACACTGAAGCTTTCTTT. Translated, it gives CASVPGRNTEAFF.

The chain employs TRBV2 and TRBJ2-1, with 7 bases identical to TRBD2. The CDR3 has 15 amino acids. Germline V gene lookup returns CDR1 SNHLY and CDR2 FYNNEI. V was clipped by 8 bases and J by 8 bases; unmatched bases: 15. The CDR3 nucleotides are TGTGCCAGCTCTTCGGGACTACCCGGAAGCCATGAGCAGTTCTTC. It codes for CASSSGLPGSHEQFF.

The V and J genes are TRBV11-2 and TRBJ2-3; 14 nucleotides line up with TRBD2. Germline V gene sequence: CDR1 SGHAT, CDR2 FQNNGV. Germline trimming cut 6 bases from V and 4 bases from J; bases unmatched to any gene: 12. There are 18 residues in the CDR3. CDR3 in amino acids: CASRSKTGTSGGADTQYF. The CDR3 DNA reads TGTGCCAGCAGATCAAAAACCGGGACTAGCGGGGGCGCAGATACGCAGTATTTT.

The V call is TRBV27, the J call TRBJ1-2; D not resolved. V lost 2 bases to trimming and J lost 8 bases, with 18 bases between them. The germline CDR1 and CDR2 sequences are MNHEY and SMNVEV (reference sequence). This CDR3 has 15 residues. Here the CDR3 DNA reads TGTGCCAGCAGTTTAAGAGCACAACCAGTGCCAGGCTACACCTTC. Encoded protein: CASSLRAQPVPGYTF.

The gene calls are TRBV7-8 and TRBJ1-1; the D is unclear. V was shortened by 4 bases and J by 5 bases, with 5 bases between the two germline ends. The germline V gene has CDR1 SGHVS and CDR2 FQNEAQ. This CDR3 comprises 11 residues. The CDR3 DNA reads TGTGCCAGCAGCTCTGTTACTGAAGCTTTCTTT. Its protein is CASSSVTEAFF.

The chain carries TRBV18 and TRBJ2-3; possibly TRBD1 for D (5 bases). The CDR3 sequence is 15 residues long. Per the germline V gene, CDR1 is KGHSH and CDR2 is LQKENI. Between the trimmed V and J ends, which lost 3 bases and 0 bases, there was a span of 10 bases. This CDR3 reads CASSPDRISTDTQYF. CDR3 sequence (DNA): TGTGCCAGCTCACCCGACAGAATCAGCACAGATACGCAGTATTTT.

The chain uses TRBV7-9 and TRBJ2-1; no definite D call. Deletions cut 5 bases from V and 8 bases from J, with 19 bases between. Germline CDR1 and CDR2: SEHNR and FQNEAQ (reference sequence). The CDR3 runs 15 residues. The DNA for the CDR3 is TGTGCCAGCAGCCCACTTGGGTCTAGTTTCCATGAGCAGTTCTTC. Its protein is CASSPLGSSFHEQFF.